A selection of T cell receptor beta chains follows, all from one sample in a study of T cells in Graves' hyperthyroidism and ophthalmopathy. TCRdb reanalysed the multiplex PCR reads using MiXCR and keeps one entry per CDR3 protein. The sample yields approximately 560,000 distinct CDR3 sequences, 35% to 55% seen once. Specimen: peripheral blood or thyroid tissue (not recorded which). The source of these receptors is a woman aged 18-29 years with Graves' hyperthyroidism. Both conserved end residues are part of each CDR3. Fields, in order: V gene, clone size, D gene, J gene, CDR3 DNA, CDR3 protein. A D gene is named only where the DNA matches it firmly. Some rows mark clone size as missing; the rest say once, few, many or name a class of expanded clone.

TRBV19,few,TRBD1,TRBJ1-5,TGTGCCAGTAGTATTTACAGGGGGCTGGATCAGCCCCAGCATTTT,CASSIYRGLDQPQHF
TRBV10-3,once,-,TRBJ2-7,TGTGCCAGCAGCCTGGCCGGGTCTAACCTAATCTACGAGCAGTACTTC,CASSLAGSNLIYEQYF
TRBV2,-,-,TRBJ1-1,TGTGCCAGCAGTTATTCAGGGGTATGGACTGAAGCTTTCTTT,CASSYSGVWTEAFF
TRBV7-3,few,-,TRBJ1-1,TGTGCCAGCAGCTTGGTTCGGGGGCTGAGGACTGAAGCTTTCTTT,CASSLVRGLRTEAFF
TRBV6-1,-,TRBD1,TRBJ2-2,TGTGCCAGCACCTTCGGGACAGGGCCCACCGGGGAGCTGTTTTTT,CASTFGTGPTGELFF
TRBV19,few,TRBD1,TRBJ1-5,TGTGCCAGTACCACGGACAGGGCGGATAGCAATCAGCCCCAGCATTTT,CASTTDRADSNQPQHF
TRBV6-5,-,-,TRBJ2-7,TGTGCCAGCAGTTCCGTCGGATGGAGCTACGAGCAGTACTTC,CASSSVGWSYEQYF
TRBV19,many,-,TRBJ1-5,TGTGCCAGTACCGTGGCAGCACTCAATCAGCCCCAGCATTTT,CASTVAALNQPQHF
TRBV7-3,few,-,TRBJ1-6,TGTGCCAGCAGCCAAGTGACAGGAGGGGATTCACCCCTCCACTTT,CASSQVTGGDSPLHF
TRBV4-1,-,TRBD2,TRBJ2-5,TGCGCCAGCAGCCAAGAAGCGCCCAGTGGGACTAGCGGGGGAGGAGGAGAGACCCAGTACTTC,CASSQEAPSGTSGGGGETQYF
TRBV7-2,-,-,TRBJ2-7,TGTGCCAGCAGCCAAAACAGGGTTAAAGGCTACGAGCAGTACTTC,CASSQNRVKGYEQYF
TRBV7-2,-,-,TRBJ1-1,TGTGCCAGCAGCTTGGGTTGGGGTAACACTGAAGCTTTCTTT,CASSLGWGNTEAFF
TRBV5-4,few,-,TRBJ2-6,TGTGCCAGCAGCCCACAAAGCGGGTCTGGGGCCAACGTCCTGACTTTC,CASSPQSGSGANVLTF
TRBV2,few,-,TRBJ2-7,TGTGCCAGCAGTGAGGACCCTTCCTACGAGCAGTACTTC,CASSEDPSYEQYF
TRBV10-3,-,-,TRBJ2-7,TGTGCCATCAGTGAGGGGGTTTTGGGCGGCCGGGCCTACGAGCAGTACTTC,CAISEGVLGGRAYEQYF
TRBV10-2,many,-,TRBJ1-6,TGCGCCAGCATCCGGGGACAAGATAATTCACCCCTCCACTTT,CASIRGQDNSPLHF
TRBV24-1,few,TRBD2,TRBJ2-7,TGTGCCACCAGTGATCCGGTTGCGGGGGGCCTCCATGGGCAGTACTTC,CATSDPVAGGLHGQYF
TRBV7-3,few,TRBD1,TRBJ1-1,TGTGCCAGCCGGGAGCTCAGGGGGCCGGGTACTGAAGCTTTCTTT,CASRELRGPGTEAFF
TRBV15,-,-,TRBJ1-1,TGTGCCACCAGCTCACCAGGGCGGGCGAACACTGAAGCTTTCTTT,CATSSPGRANTEAFF
TRBV2,-,-,TRBJ1-4,TGTGCCAGCAGTGACCGCGCAATGGACAGTCATAATGAAAAACTGTTTTTT,CASSDRAMDSHNEKLFF
TRBV7-2,few,TRBD1,TRBJ1-4,TGTGCCAGCAGCTCAAAGAGACAGGGTCCGAATGAAAAACTGTTTTTT,CASSSKRQGPNEKLFF
TRBV24-1,-,-,TRBJ1-1,TGTGCCACCAGAGGGCCTTCAGGGAGGGGCACTGAAGCTTTCTTT,CATRGPSGRGTEAFF
TRBV19,many,-,TRBJ1-5,TGTGCCAGTAGGACACAGGGAGGCAATCAGCCCCAGCATTTT,CASRTQGGNQPQHF
TRBV7-8,few,-,TRBJ1-2,TGTGCCAGCAGCCAAGAACGGGGAGGTGATGGCTACACCTTC,CASSQERGGDGYTF
TRBV6-1,-,TRBD1,TRBJ2-7,TGTGCCAGCAGCTGGGATCCAGGGGGACGGAACGAGCAGTACTTC,CASSWDPGGRNEQYF
TRBV2,-,TRBD2,TRBJ2-2,TGTGCCAGCACCGGGACTAGCTATAACGGGGAGCTGTTTTTT,CASTGTSYNGELFF
TRBV10-3,-,-,TRBJ1-6,TGTGCCATCAGTGAGTCGACAGTCTCGCCCCTCCACTTT,CAISESTVSPLHF
TRBV7-9,-,TRBD1,TRBJ1-1,TGTGCCAGCAGCCAAGCCGGACAGGAACGGAATGAAGCTTTCTTT,CASSQAGQERNEAFF
TRBV20-1,-,TRBD1,TRBJ1-2,TGCAGTGCCTATACTAGTACAGGGGTGGGCTATGGCTACACCTTC,CSAYTSTGVGYGYTF
TRBV7-9,many,-,TRBJ2-5,TGTGCCAGCAGCCAGCCCAGCGGGTTGACCCAGTACTTC,CASSQPSGLTQYF
TRBV9,few,-,TRBJ1-2,TGTGCCAGCGAGGCCCATCCAGGGGATGGCTACACCTTC,CASEAHPGDGYTF
TRBV20-1,few,-,TRBJ1-2,TGCAGTGCTAGAATCACTGACAGGAGCTATGGCTACACCTTC,CSARITDRSYGYTF
TRBV19,-,-,TRBJ2-2,TGTGCCAGTAGTTACAAGGACACCGGGGAGCTGTTTTTT,CASSYKDTGELFF
TRBV7-8,-,TRBD1,TRBJ2-2,TGTGCCAGCAGCTTACGGACAGGGAAGGTGAACACCGGGGAGCTGTTTTTT,CASSLRTGKVNTGELFF
TRBV6-4,-,TRBD1,TRBJ1-4,TGTGCCAGCAGTGACGGGACAGGGGTTTTT,CASSDGTGVF
TRBV20-1,-,-,TRBJ2-2,TGCAGTGCTAGAGATCGAGGTAGCGGTTTGAACACCGGGGAGCTGTTTTTT,CSARDRGSGLNTGELFF
TRBV2,-,TRBD1,TRBJ1-1,TGTGCCAGCAGTGCTACAGGGGGGGATGAAGCTTTCTTT,CASSATGGDEAFF
TRBV12-3/TRBV12-4,-,-,TRBJ1-1,TGTGCCAGCAGTCGCACAAGGACGGCTTTCTTT,CASSRTRTAFF
TRBV7-9,once,-,TRBJ1-2,TGTGCCAGCAGCCTAGAGGGGTGGGACTATGGCTACACCTTC,CASSLEGWDYGYTF
TRBV29-1,few,TRBD1,TRBJ1-2,TGCAGCGTAAACCTGGGACAGAGTTACTATGGCTACACCTTC,CSVNLGQSYYGYTF
TRBV12-3/TRBV12-4,-,TRBD2,TRBJ2-7,TGTGCCAGCAGTTACGGTGGACTAGCTCTCGACGAGCAGTACTTC,CASSYGGLALDEQYF
TRBV20-1,-,TRBD1,TRBJ2-7,TGCAGTGCTAGATCCGGGACAGCCTACGAGCAGTACTTC,CSARSGTAYEQYF
TRBV7-2,-,TRBD2,TRBJ2-2,TGTGCCAGCAGCTTGGGAGGGACTAGGACCGGGGAGCTGTTTTTT,CASSLGGTRTGELFF
TRBV2,few,-,TRBJ2-7,TGTGCCAGCAGTGAAGGGTATGGCGGCAGCTCCTACGAGCAGTACTTC,CASSEGYGGSSYEQYF
TRBV7-6,-,-,TRBJ2-7,TGTGCCAGCAGCTTAGCCAGGGGCAATGAGCAGTACTTC,CASSLARGNEQYF
TRBV7-3,-,TRBD1,TRBJ1-2,TGTGCCAGCAGCCCGGACAGGGACCACTATGGCTACACCTTC,CASSPDRDHYGYTF
TRBV7-9,-,-,TRBJ2-1,TGTGCCAGCAGCTTATCGGGAGTCACCAATGAGCAGTTCTTC,CASSLSGVTNEQFF
TRBV20-1,few,-,TRBJ2-7,TGCAGTGCTAGAGATCCAACAGGACAACCCTACGAGCAGTACTTC,CSARDPTGQPYEQYF
TRBV7-3,many,-,TRBJ2-6,TGTGCCAGCAGCTTAGGGGAAGGGGCCAACGTCCTGACTTTC,CASSLGEGANVLTF
TRBV20-1,-,-,TRBJ1-5,TGCAGTGCTAGAGGGGGCAGCGGCAATCAGCCCCAGCATTTT,CSARGGSGNQPQHF
TRBV20-1,-,-,TRBJ2-5,TGCAGTGCTAGAGATTCGGGACACCGGGAGACCCAGTACTTC,CSARDSGHRETQYF
TRBV2,-,TRBD1,TRBJ1-2,TGTGCCAGCCCCGGGACAGGGAACTATGGCTACACCTTC,CASPGTGNYGYTF
TRBV2,few,-,TRBJ1-1,TGTGCCAGTTACAGAATGAACACTGAAGCTTTCTTT,CASYRMNTEAFF
TRBV19,many,TRBD1,TRBJ1-6,TGTGCCAGTCGTGGGACAGGGTTTGCAGGTTCACCCCTCCACTTT,CASRGTGFAGSPLHF
TRBV2,-,-,TRBJ1-2,TGCGCCAGCAGTTTGGGCAGGGACGGCTACACCTTC,CASSLGRDGYTF
TRBV12-3/TRBV12-4,-,TRBD1,TRBJ2-5,TGTGCCAGCAAACCCGGGACAGTCCTCCAAGAGACCCAGTACTTC,CASKPGTVLQETQYF
TRBV20-1,-,TRBD2,TRBJ2-5,TGCAGTGCGATAACTAGCGGGTGGGTTGGAGAGACCCAGTACTTC,CSAITSGWVGETQYF
TRBV9,few,-,TRBJ1-6,TGTGCCAGCAGCCCTACTGGACAGAGGAATTCACCCCTCCACTTT,CASSPTGQRNSPLHF
TRBV24-1,-,-,TRBJ2-7,TGTGCCACCAGTGCTAGAGGGGATGGGGGAGCTCGTGAGCAGTACTTC,CATSARGDGGAREQYF